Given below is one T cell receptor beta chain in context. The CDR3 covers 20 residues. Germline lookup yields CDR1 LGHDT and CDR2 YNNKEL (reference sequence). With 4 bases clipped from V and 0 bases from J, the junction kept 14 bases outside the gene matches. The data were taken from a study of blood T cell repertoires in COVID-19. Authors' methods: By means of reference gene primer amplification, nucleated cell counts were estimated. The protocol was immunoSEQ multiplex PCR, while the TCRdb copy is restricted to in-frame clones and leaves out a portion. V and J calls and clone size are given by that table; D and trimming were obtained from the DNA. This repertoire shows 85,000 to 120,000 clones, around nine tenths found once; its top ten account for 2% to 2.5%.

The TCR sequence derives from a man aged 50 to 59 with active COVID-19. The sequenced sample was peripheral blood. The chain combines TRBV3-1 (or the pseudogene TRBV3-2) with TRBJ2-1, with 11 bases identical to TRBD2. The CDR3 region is CASSLKVAGGKMSSYNEQFF. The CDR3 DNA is TGTGCCAGCAGCCTCAAGGTAGCGGGGGGGAAAATGAGCTCCTACAATGAGCAGTTCTTC.